This TCR beta chain derives from a study of T cells in Graves' hyperthyroidism and ophthalmopathy. Germline-derived CDR1 and CDR2 are SQVTM and ANQGSEA. After removal of 8 bases from V and 10 bases from J, the junction contained 13 bases not matched to a gene. There are 15 residues in the CDR3. RNA transcripts yielded amplified TCR beta CDR3 regions. First-round RT-PCR targeting the TCR CDR3 was performed with the HTBI primer set. One entry per CDR3 protein, called by TCRdb with MiXCR from the multiplex PCR reads. This sample yields about 840,000 distinct CDR3 sequences, of which about two fifths are seen a single time; approximately 10% belongs to the top ten.

The sequence was obtained from a man younger than 30 with Graves' hyperthyroidism. The specimen sequenced was blood. The rearrangement joins TRBV29-1 to TRBJ2-6; 11 bases map to TRBD2. The CDR3, as DNA: TGCAGCTTCTTGAAGGGGACTAGCGGTTCAAACGTCCTGACTTTC. Its translation: CSFLKGTSGSNVLTF. The full variable domain, rest sourced from reference TRBV29-1 and TRBJ2-6, is SAVISQKPSRDICQRGTSLTIQCQVDSQVTMMFWYRQQPGQSLTLIATANQGSEATYESGFVIDKFPISRPNLTFSTLTVSNMSPEDSSIYLCSFLKGTSGSNVLTFGAGSRLTVL.